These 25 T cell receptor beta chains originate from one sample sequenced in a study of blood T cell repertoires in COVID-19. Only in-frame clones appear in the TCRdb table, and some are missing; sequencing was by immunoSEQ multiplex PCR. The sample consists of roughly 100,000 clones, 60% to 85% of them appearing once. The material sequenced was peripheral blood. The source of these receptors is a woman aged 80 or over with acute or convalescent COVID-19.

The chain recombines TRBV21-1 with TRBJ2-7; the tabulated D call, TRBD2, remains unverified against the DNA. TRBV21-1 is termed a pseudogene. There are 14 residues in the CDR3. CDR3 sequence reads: CAHRGLAGGYEQYF. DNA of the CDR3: TGTGCCCACAGGGGACTAGCGGGAGGTTACGAGCAGTACTTC.

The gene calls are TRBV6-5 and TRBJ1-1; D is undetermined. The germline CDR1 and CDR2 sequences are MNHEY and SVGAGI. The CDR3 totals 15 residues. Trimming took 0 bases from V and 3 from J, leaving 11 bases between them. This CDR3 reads CASSYSRRSDTEAFF. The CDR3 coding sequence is TGTGCCAGCAGTTACTCGAGGCGGTCAGACACTGAAGCTTTCTTT.

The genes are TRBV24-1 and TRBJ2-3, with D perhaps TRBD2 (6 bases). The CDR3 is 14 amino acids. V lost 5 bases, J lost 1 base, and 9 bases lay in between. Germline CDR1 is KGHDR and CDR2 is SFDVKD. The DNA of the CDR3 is TGTGCCACCAGTGTCACGGGAGGCACAGATACGCAGTATTTT. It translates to CATSVTGGTDTQYF.

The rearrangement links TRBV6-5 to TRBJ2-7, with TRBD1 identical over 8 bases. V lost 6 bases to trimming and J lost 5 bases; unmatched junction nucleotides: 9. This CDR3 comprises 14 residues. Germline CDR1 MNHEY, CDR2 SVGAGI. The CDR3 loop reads CASRRTGKVDEQYF. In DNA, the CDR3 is TGTGCCAGCAGGCGGACAGGGAAGGTGGACGAGCAGTACTTC.

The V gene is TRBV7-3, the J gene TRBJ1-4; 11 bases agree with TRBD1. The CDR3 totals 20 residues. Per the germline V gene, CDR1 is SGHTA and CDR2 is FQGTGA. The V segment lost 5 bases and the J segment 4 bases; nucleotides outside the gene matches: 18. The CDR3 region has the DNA TGTGCCAGCAGCCCCAAGTGGGACAGGGGGTTCCCCAATCATAATGAAAAACTGTTTTTT. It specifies CASSPKWDRGFPNHNEKLFF.

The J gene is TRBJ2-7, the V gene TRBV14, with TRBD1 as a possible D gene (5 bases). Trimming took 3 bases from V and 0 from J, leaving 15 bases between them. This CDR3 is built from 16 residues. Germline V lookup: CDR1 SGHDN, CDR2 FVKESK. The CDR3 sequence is CASSQRNRFPSYEQYF. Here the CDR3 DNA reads TGTGCCAGCAGCCAGAGGAACAGGTTCCCCTCCTACGAGCAGTACTTC.

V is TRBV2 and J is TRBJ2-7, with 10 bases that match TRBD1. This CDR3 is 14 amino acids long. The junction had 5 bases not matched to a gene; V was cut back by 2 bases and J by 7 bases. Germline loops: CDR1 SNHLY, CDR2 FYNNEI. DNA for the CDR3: TGTGCCAGCAGTGAAACGGGACAGGGGACAGAGCAGTACTTC. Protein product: CASSETGQGTEQYF. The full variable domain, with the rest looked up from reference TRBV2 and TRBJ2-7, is EPEVTQTPSHQVTQMGQEVILRCVPISNHLYFYWYRQILGQKVEFLVSFYNNEISEKSEIFDDQFSVERPDGSNFTLKIRSTKLEDSAMYFCASSETGQGTEQYFGPGTRLTVT.

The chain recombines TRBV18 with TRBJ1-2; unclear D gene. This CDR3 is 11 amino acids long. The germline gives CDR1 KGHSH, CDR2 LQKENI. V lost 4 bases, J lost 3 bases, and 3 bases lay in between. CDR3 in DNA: TGTGCCAGCTCACTCGACTATGGCTACACCTTC. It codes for CASSLDYGYTF.

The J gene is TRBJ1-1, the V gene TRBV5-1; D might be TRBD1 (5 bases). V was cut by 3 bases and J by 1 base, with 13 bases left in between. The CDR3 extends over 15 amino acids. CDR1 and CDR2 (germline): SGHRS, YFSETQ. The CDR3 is CASSSPSTGNTEAFF. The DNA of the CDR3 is TGCGCCAGCAGCTCACCTTCTACAGGGAACACTGAAGCTTTCTTT.

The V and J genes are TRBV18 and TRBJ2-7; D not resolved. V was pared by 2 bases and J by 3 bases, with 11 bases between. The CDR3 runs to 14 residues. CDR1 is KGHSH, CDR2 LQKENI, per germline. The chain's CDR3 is CASSPAAPSYEQYF. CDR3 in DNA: TGTGCCAGCTCACCAGCGGCCCCTAGCTACGAGCAGTACTTC.

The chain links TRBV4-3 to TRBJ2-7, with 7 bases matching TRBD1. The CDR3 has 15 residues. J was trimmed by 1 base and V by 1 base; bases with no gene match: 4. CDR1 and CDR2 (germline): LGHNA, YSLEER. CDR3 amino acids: CASSQGLGQSYEQYF. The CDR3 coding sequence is TGCGCCAGCAGCCAAGGGTTGGGACAGTCCTACGAGCAGTACTTC.

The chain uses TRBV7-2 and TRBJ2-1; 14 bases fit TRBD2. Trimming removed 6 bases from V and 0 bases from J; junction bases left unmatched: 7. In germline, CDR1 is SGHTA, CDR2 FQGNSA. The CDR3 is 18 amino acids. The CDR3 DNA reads TGTGCCAGCAGGGGAGGGACTAGCGGGGGAAGCTCCTACAATGAGCAGTTCTTC. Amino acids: CASRGGTSGGSSYNEQFF.

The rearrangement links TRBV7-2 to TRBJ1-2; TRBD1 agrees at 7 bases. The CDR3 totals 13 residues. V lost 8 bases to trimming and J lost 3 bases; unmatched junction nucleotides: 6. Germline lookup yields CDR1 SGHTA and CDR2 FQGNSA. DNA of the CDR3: TGTGCCAGCTTCAAGACAGGGCACTATGGCTACACCTTC. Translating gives CASFKTGHYGYTF.

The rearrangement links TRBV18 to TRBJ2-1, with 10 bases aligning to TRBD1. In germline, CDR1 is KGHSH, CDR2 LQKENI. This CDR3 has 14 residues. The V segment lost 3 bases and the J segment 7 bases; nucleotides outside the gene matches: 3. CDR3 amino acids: CASSPTGGLNEQFF. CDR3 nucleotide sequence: TGTGCCAGCTCACCGACAGGGGGCCTAAATGAGCAGTTCTTC.

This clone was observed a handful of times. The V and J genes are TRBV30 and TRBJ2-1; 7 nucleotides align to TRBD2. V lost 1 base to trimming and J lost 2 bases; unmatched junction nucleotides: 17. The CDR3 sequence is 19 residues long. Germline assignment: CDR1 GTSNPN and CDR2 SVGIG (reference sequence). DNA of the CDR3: TGTGCCTGGAGTGCAAGTGAGGGAGGGCACCCCGTGCCCTACAATGAGCAGTTCTTC. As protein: CAWSASEGGHPVPYNEQFF.

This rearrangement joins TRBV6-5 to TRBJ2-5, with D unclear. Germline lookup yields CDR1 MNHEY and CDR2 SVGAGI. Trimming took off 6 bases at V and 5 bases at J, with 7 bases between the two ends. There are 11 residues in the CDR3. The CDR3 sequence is CASSYLETQYF. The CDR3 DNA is TGTGCCAGCAGCTATCTGGAGACCCAGTACTTC.

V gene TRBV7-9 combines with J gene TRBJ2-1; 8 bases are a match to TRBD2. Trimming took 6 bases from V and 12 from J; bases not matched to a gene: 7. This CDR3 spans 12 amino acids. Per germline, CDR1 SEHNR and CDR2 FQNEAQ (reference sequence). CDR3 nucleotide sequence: TGTGCCAGCAGTCCAACGGGGGGGAGGCAGTTCTTC. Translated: CASSPTGGRQFF.

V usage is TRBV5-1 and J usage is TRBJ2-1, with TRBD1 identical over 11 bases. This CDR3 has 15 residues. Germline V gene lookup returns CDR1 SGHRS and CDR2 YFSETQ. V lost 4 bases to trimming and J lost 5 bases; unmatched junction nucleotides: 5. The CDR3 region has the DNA TGCGCCAGCAGCCAGGGACAGGGGGGACACAATGAGCAGTTCTTC. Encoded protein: CASSQGQGGHNEQFF. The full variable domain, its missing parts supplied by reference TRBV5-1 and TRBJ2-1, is KAGVTQTPRYLIKTRGQQVTLSCSPISGHRSVSWYQQTPGQGLQFLFEYFSETQRNKGNFPGRFSGRQFSNSRSEMNVSTLELGDSALYLCASSQGQGGHNEQFFGPGTRLTVL.

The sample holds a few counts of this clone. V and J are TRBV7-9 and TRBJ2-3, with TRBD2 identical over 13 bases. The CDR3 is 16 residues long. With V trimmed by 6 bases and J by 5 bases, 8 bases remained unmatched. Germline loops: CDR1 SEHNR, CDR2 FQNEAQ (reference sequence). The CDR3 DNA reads TGTGCCAGCAGTCTTACTAGCGGGGGGGCAGGAGATACGCAGTATTTT. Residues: CASSLTSGGAGDTQYF.

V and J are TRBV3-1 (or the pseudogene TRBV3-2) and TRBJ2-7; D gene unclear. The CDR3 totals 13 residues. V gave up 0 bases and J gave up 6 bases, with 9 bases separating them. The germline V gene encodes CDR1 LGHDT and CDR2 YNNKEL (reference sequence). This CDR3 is CASSQDTQLEQYF. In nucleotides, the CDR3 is TGTGCCAGCAGCCAAGATACCCAACTCGAGCAGTACTTC.

CDR3 in amino acids: CASSFGQAGNEQFF. DNA of the CDR3: TGTGCCAGCAGCTTTGGACAAGCCGGCAATGAGCAGTTCTTC. This chain connects TRBV7-2 to TRBJ2-1; possibly TRBD1 for D (5 bases). Trimming cost V 3 bases and J 6 bases, with 12 bases left between them. CDR3 length: 14 amino acids. CDR1 and CDR2 (germline): SGHTA, FQGNSA. The complete variable domain, with remaining parts taken from reference TRBV7-2 and TRBJ2-1, reads GAGVSQSPSNKVTEKGKDVELRCDPISGHTALYWYRQSLGQGLEFLIYFQGNSAPDKSGLPSDRFSAERTGGSVSTLTIQRTQQEDSAVYLCASSFGQAGNEQFFGPGTRLTVL.

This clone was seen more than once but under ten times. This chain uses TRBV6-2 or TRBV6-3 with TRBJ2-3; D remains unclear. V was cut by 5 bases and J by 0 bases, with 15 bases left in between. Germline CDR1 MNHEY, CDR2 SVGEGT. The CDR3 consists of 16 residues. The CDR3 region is CASSHPRGSSTDTQYF. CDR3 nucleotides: TGTGCCAGCAGTCACCCCCGAGGCTCTAGCACAGATACGCAGTATTTT.

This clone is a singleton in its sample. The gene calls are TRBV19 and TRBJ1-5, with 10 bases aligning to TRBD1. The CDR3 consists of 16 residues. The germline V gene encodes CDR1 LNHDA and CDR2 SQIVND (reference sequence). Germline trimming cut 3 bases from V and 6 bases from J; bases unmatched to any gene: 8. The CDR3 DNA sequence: TGTGCCAGTAGTATTCCTGGGGGACAGGGGTTTCAGCCCCAGCATTTT. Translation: CASSIPGGQGFQPQHF. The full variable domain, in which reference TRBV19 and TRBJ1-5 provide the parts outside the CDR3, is DGGITQSPKYLFRKEGQNVTLSCEQNLNHDAMYWYRQDPGQGLRLIYYSQIVNDFQKGDIAEGYSVSREKKESFPLTVTSAQKNPTAFYLCASSIPGGQGFQPQHFGDGTRLSIL.

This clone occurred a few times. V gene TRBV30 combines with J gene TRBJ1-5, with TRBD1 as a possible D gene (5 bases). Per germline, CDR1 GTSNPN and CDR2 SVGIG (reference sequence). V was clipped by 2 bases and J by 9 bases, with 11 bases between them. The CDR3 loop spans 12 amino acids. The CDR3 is CAWSLPGGPQHF. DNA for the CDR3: TGTGCCTGGAGTCTACCCGGGGGGCCCCAGCATTTT.

The CDR3, as DNA: TGTGCCAGCAGCGTAAGCAGGGGGCTGGTTAATGAAAAACTGTTTTTT. Protein product: CASSVSRGLVNEKLFF. This sequence joins TRBV25-1 and TRBJ1-4; TRBD1 matches 8 bases. Germline V lookup: CDR1 MGHDK, CDR2 SYGVNS. The CDR3 loop spans 16 amino acids. After removal of 6 bases from V and 4 bases from J, the junction contained 10 bases not matched to a gene. The complete variable domain, with remaining parts taken from reference TRBV25-1 and TRBJ1-4, reads EADIYQTPRYLVIGTGKKITLECSQTMGHDKMYWYQQDPGMELHLIHYSYGVNSTEKGDLSSESTVSRIRTEHFPLTLESARPSHTSQYLCASSVSRGLVNEKLFFGSGTQLSVL.